The clone carrying this T cell receptor beta chain was observed at least ten times. Its cognate antigen is unknown. This entry comes from a study of identical twins. The donor group consisted entirely of healthy Caucasians. CDR3 length equals 12 residues. Germline CDR1 and CDR2: LGHNT and FRNRAP. V was trimmed by 0 bases and J by 10 bases, leaving 7 bases between them. TCRdb recomputed calls from the 5' RACE reads with MiXCR, one row per CDR3 protein. The sample yields 1.5 million to 2 million distinct CDR3 sequences, under 35% seen once. Study conclusions and caveats: Zero-insertion analyses were open to partial confounding by invariant MAIT and iNKT cells. Excess low generation probability was seen in twin-shared out-of-frame alpha sequences. Fewer insertions characterized abundant cord blood beta clonotypes, whereas memory repertoires showed none.

This sequence originates from a newborn girl in good health. The gene calls are TRBV12-5 and TRBJ2-1; a possible D gene is TRBD1 (5 bases). Sequenced sample: cord blood. The CDR3: CASGLVRGEQFF. The CDR3 nucleotides are TGTGCTAGTGGTTTGGTAAGGGGCGAGCAGTTCTTC.